The 8 T cell receptor beta chains in this list originate from one sample, sequenced in a study of CDR3 diversity in severe acne. TCRdb independently ran MiXCR on the PCR reads; one entry per CDR3 protein. The table records about 86,000 distinct CDR3 sequences, under 60% of them present only once. The sequenced material came from blood. The receptor source for this set is a male donor in good health, without acne.

The chain joins TRBV20-1 to TRBJ2-3, with 8 nucleotides matching TRBD2. The CDR3 contains 16 residues. Germline V gives CDR1 DFQATT, CDR2 SNEGSKA (reference sequence). With 4 bases clipped from V and 6 bases from J, the junction kept 15 bases outside the gene matches. The CDR3 nucleotides are TGCAGTGCTATAAGTCGCCGCAGGACTAGCCCCGATACGCAGTATTTT. It is translated as CSAISRRRTSPDTQYF.

Many counts were recorded for this clonotype. The chain combines TRBV6-1 with TRBJ2-7; 8 nucleotides agree with TRBD1. Trimming took 8 bases from V and 2 from J; bases not matched to a gene: 5. This CDR3 comprises 13 residues. Germline V gives CDR1 MNHNS, CDR2 SASEGT. The CDR3 reads CASGTGRTYEQYF. The CDR3 bases are TGTGCCAGCGGGACAGGTAGAACCTACGAGCAGTACTTC.

This chain uses TRBV20-1 with TRBJ2-7; 10 nucleotides match TRBD1. Germline CDR1 and CDR2: DFQATT and SNEGSKA (reference sequence). This CDR3 has 14 residues. The ends lost 6 bases at V and 3 bases at J; junction bases unmatched: 8. CDR3 residues: CSASTRDRGYEQYF. Written as DNA, the CDR3 is TGCAGTGCCAGCACCCGGGACAGGGGCTACGAGCAGTACTTC.

The V call is TRBV10-3, the J call TRBJ2-5; TRBD1 aligns across 8 bases. CDR1 is ENHRY and CDR2 is SYGVKD in the germline V gene. Trimming cost V 4 bases and J 4 bases; bases outside gene matches: 5. CDR3 length equals 14 residues. DNA of the CDR3: TGTGCCATCAGTGGGACAGGGTTAGGAGAGACCCAGTACTTC. Its translation is CAISGTGLGETQYF.

This clonotype appeared a single time. The chain is built from TRBV5-4 and TRBJ2-7; unclear D gene. Trimming took 2 bases from V and 7 from J, leaving 16 bases between them. Germline V gene lookup returns CDR1 SGHNT and CDR2 YYREEE (reference sequence). The CDR3 has 14 amino acids. The CDR3 reads CASSLTSNTGEQYF. CDR3 DNA sequence: TGTGCCAGCAGCTTAACCTCAAACACCGGGGAGCAGTACTTC.

This clonotype was recorded once. Possible read error: a much larger clone is one base away. The genes are TRBV4-1 and TRBJ1-1; D gene ambiguous. Germline-derived CDR1 and CDR2 are MGHRA and YSYEKL. The CDR3 spans 13 residues. In DNA, the CDR3 is TGCGCCAGCAGCCCTTACACGAACACTGAAGTTTTCTTT. Its protein product is CASSPYTNTEVFF.

The chain combines TRBV13 with TRBJ1-1; weak D call: TRBD1 (5 bases). The V end lost 3 bases, the J end lost 1 base, and 9 bases lay between the germline ends. CDR1 PRHDT and CDR2 FYEKMQ come from the germline V gene (reference sequence). This CDR3 contains 14 residues. This chain's CDR3 is CASSLGDGNTEAFF. CDR3 DNA sequence: TGTGCCAGCAGCTTGGGGGACGGGAACACTGAAGCTTTCTTT.

The chain has TRBV20-1 and TRBJ1-3; D unclear. The CDR3 sequence is 14 residues long. Germline CDR1 and CDR2: DFQATT and SNEGSKA (reference sequence). Deletions cut 0 bases from V and 0 bases from J, with 6 bases between. CDR3 in amino acids: CSARDKVSGNTIYF. CDR3 sequence (DNA): TGCAGTGCTAGAGATAAAGTCTCTGGAAACACCATATATTTT.